This T cell receptor beta chain was sequenced for a study of cytomegalovirus exposure and HLA in healthy donors. Study findings and constraints: TCR beta chain V- and J-gene trimming was linked, in a later analysis, to a missense variant in DCLRE1C. Some TCR beta chains (164 of them) were listed as cytomegalovirus-associated.

CDR1 and CDR2 (germline): LNHDA, SQIVND (reference sequence). This CDR3 is built from 15 residues. Trimming at V came to 6 bases and at J to 5 bases, leaving 7 bases not matched to a gene. This clone is a singleton in its sample. Its antigen is as yet unknown. The PCR was carried out with 60 Vbeta primers and 13 Jbeta primers. Produced via immunoSEQ multiplex PCR; TCRdb's table is partial and in-frame only. The table records about 190,000 clones, roughly 80% of them present only once. The chain links TRBV19 to TRBJ1-5, with 10 bases identical to TRBD1. The clonotype originates from a woman in her 30s in good health and CMV-seropositive. Sequenced: PBMCs. CDR3 nucleotide sequence: TGTGCCAGTAGCGGGGGACAGGGGAACTATCAGCCCCAGCATTTT. It yields the protein CASSGGQGNYQPQHF.